Shown below are 30 T cell receptor beta chains from a single sample sequenced in a study of T cell responses to AZD1222 COVID-19 vaccine. TCRdb's table, derived via immunoSEQ multiplex PCR, lists solely in-frame clones and lacks some. The sample records 85,000 to 120,000 clones, 90% being singletons. The sequencing used peripheral blood, collected 28 days after the second AZD1222 dose. The source is an adult who received the AZD1222 COVID-19 vaccine.

This chain joins TRBV4-3 and TRBJ1-2; D gene uncertain. CDR1 LGHNA and CDR2 YSLEER come from the germline V gene. Trimming shortened V by 3 bases and J by 6 bases, and 14 bases separated the two germline ends. The CDR3 has 14 residues. The CDR3 reads CASSHVGRRDGYTF. The CDR3 bases are TGCGCCAGCAGCCATGTCGGACGGCGAGATGGCTACACCTTC.

This chain links TRBV7-8 with TRBJ1-5, with D hard to call. The V and J ends lost 1 base and 1 base respectively, with 8 bases between them. The CDR3 contains 15 residues. The germline gives CDR1 SGHVS, CDR2 FQNEAQ. CDR3 protein: CASSLESASNQPQHF. The DNA for the CDR3 is TGTGCCAGCAGCTTAGAAAGCGCGAGCAATCAGCCCCAGCATTTT.

V gene TRBV7-2 combines with J gene TRBJ1-3; D unresolved. This CDR3 spans 15 amino acids. Germline V gives CDR1 SGHTA, CDR2 FQGNSA. With 5 bases removed from V and 2 bases from J, the gap between germline ends came to 13 bases. CDR3 protein: CASSPDFSAGNTIYF. The DNA for the CDR3 is TGTGCCAGCAGCCCTGACTTTTCCGCTGGAAACACCATATATTTT.

The chain joins TRBV6-5 to TRBJ2-3; the match to TRBD2 covers 12 bases. Germline assignment: CDR1 MNHEY and CDR2 SVGAGI. This CDR3 is 15 amino acids long. With V trimmed by 7 bases and J by 4 bases, 6 bases remained unmatched. CDR3 region: CASTLAGGQSDTQYF. CDR3 in DNA: TGTGCCAGCACCCTAGCGGGGGGGCAGTCAGATACGCAGTATTTT.

The genes are TRBV9 and TRBJ2-3; TRBD1 matches at 8 bases. V lost 3 bases to trimming and J lost 0 bases; unmatched junction nucleotides: 3. The CDR3 contains 15 residues. Germline loops: CDR1 SGDLS, CDR2 YYNGEE. The CDR3, as DNA: TGTGCCAGCAGCGGGGGACAGGTCAGCACAGATACGCAGTATTTT. This codes for CASSGGQVSTDTQYF.

This clone came up once. The rearrangement uses TRBV4-1 and TRBJ2-7; D is perhaps TRBD1 (5 bases). The CDR3 length is 16 residues. V dropped 0 bases and J dropped 2 bases, with 14 bases sitting between them. CDR1 is MGHRA, CDR2 YSYEKL, per germline. Here the CDR3 DNA reads TGCGCCAGCAGCCAAGATTTGGGGTTAGGGGCCTACGAGCAGTACTTC. Encoded protein: CASSQDLGLGAYEQYF.

The chain couples TRBV27 to TRBJ1-5; D is unclear. CDR3 length: 14 amino acids. V lost 4 bases and J lost 3, with 10 bases in between. The germline V gene encodes CDR1 MNHEY and CDR2 SMNVEV (reference sequence). The CDR3 DNA sequence: TGTGCCAGCAGTTCTAAACCGTCCAATCAGCCCCAGCATTTT. Translating gives CASSSKPSNQPQHF.

This clone was detected only once. The chain couples TRBV7-2 to TRBJ1-5; 7 nucleotides match TRBD1. The V gene end was trimmed by 4 bases and the J gene end by 6 bases; junction bases not matched to a gene: 3. Germline V gives CDR1 SGHTA, CDR2 FQGNSA. CDR3 length: 13 amino acids. CDR3 loop: CASSSTGFQPQHF. The CDR3 DNA is TGTGCCAGCAGCTCGACAGGGTTTCAGCCCCAGCATTTT.

This clone occurred a few times. This chain connects TRBV4-1 to TRBJ2-1, with 9 bases aligning to TRBD1. The CDR3 is 15 residues long. Germline CDR1 reads MGHRA; CDR2 reads YSYEKL. CDR3 residues: CPPSPQGAIYNEQFF. The CDR3 bases are TGCCCCCCCAGCCCACAGGGGGCAATCTACAATGAGCAGTTCTTC.

The chain links TRBV2 to TRBJ2-1; the D call may be TRBD1 or TRBD2 (7 bases each). Per germline, CDR1 SNHLY and CDR2 FYNNEI. CDR3 length equals 16 residues. The V end lost 4 bases, the J end lost 2 bases, and 15 bases lay between the germline ends. The CDR3 nucleotides are TGTGCCAGCAGTGCCCAGGGGGGGATTGCCTACAATGAGCAGTTCTTC. It yields the protein CASSAQGGIAYNEQFF.

This rearrangement joins TRBV9 to TRBJ2-3; TRBD2 is a possible D gene (6 bases). CDR3 size: 18 residues. CDR1 is SGDLS, CDR2 YYNGEE, per germline. V lost 2 bases and J 2 bases, leaving 21 bases between the germline ends. CDR3 bases: TGTGCCAGCAGCGTCCCAACGAACCTCGCGGGGCCCACAGATACGCAGTATTTT. It encodes CASSVPTNLAGPTDTQYF.

The gene calls are TRBV19 and TRBJ1-2; tentatively, D is TRBD1 (5 bases). Looked up from germline, CDR1 is LNHDA and CDR2 is SQIVND (reference sequence). Deletions cut 7 bases from V and 4 bases from J, with 13 bases between. This CDR3 is 13 amino acids long. CDR3 region: CASMGTWLYGYTF. DNA of the CDR3: TGTGCCAGTATGGGGACCTGGCTCTATGGCTACACCTTC.

This clone was seen only a few times. The J gene is TRBJ2-7, the V gene TRBV5-1; 9 bases line up with TRBD1. The germline V gene encodes CDR1 SGHRS and CDR2 YFSETQ. The CDR3 runs 15 residues. J lost 0 bases, V lost 4 bases, and 5 bases had no gene match. The CDR3 nucleotides are TGCGCCAGCAGCCCGACGGGACAGGGCTCCTACGAGCAGTACTTC. Its translation: CASSPTGQGSYEQYF.

This chain joins TRBV7-3 and TRBJ2-3; D remains ambiguous. The CDR3 is made up of 16 amino acids. Germline assignment: CDR1 SGHTA and CDR2 FQGTGA. Trimming stripped 5 bases from V and 0 bases from J, with 15 bases between. DNA of the CDR3: TGTGCCAGCAGCCCAGATCAGAGATTTAGCACAGATACGCAGTATTTT. It encodes CASSPDQRFSTDTQYF.

Here the CDR3 DNA reads TGTGCCAGCAGCTTGGCGTGGAATGAAAAACTGTTTTTT. Translated: CASSLAWNEKLFF. The chain is built from TRBV7-2 and TRBJ1-4, with D unclear. The CDR3 consists of 13 residues. Trimming took off 3 bases at V and 5 bases at J, with 7 bases between the two ends. Germline V gene lookup returns CDR1 SGHTA and CDR2 FQGNSA.

In its sample, this clone was seen a few times. The chain joins TRBV29-1 to TRBJ2-1; D perhaps matches TRBD2 (5 bases). CDR3 length: 12 amino acids. Trimming pared 4 bases from V and 3 bases from J, leaving 7 bases between. From germline, CDR1 is SQVTM and CDR2 ANQGSEA. The CDR3 coding sequence is TGCAGCGTTGTGAGGGTCTACAATGAGCAGTTCTTC. This codes for CSVVRVYNEQFF.

The V and J genes are TRBV19 and TRBJ1-5, with D unresolved. CDR1 and CDR2 (germline): LNHDA, SQIVND (reference sequence). This CDR3 contains 14 residues. V was cut by 7 bases and J by 5 bases, with 15 bases left in between. Written as DNA, the CDR3 is TGTGCCAGTAACCCGACACCAGCTTATCAGCCCCAGCATTTT. It codes for CASNPTPAYQPQHF.

The chain has TRBV4-1 and TRBJ2-7; possible D gene TRBD1, 5 bases. V lost 3 bases to trimming and J lost 3 bases, with 15 bases between them. Germline V CDR1 and CDR2: MGHRA, YSYEKL. There are 15 residues in the CDR3. The CDR3: CASSHADNGFYEQYF. In nucleotides, the CDR3 is TGCGCCAGCAGCCATGCGGACAATGGTTTCTACGAGCAGTACTTC.

J is TRBJ2-1 and V is TRBV18; D is perhaps TRBD1 or TRBD2 (5 bases each). The CDR3 has 15 residues. Trimming left V 3 bases short and J 6 bases short, with 15 bases between. CDR1 KGHSH and CDR2 LQKENI come from the germline V gene. CDR3 sequence reads: CASSPRLTGGNEQFF. CDR3 nucleotides: TGTGCCAGCTCACCGCGGCTGACTGGGGGCAATGAGCAGTTCTTC. The entire variable domain, with the rest obtained from reference TRBV18 and TRBJ2-1, is as follows: NAGVMQNPRHLVRRRGQEARLRCSPMKGHSHVYWYRQLPEEGLKFMVYLQKENIIDESGMPKERFSAEFPKEGPSILRIQQVVRGDSAAYFCASSPRLTGGNEQFFGPGTRLTVL.

This clone has a single count. This chain links TRBV6-5 with TRBJ1-2, with a possible D match to TRBD1 (5 bases). Trimming pared 7 bases from V and 7 bases from J, leaving 16 bases between. CDR1 and CDR2 (germline): MNHEY, SVGAGI. The CDR3 totals 13 residues. The chain's CDR3 is CASKAGIGGGYTF. CDR3 coding DNA: TGTGCCAGCAAGGCAGGCATCGGGGGTGGCTACACCTTC.

The rearrangement joins TRBV19 to TRBJ1-2, with unresolved D. Germline values: CDR1 LNHDA, CDR2 SQIVND (reference sequence). The CDR3 loop spans 15 amino acids. The V end was cut by 1 base, the J end by 2 bases, with 11 bases between. In nucleotides, the CDR3 is TGTGCCAGTAGTATAGTCGGCAGCAAAAACTATGGCTACACCTTC. Translated, it gives CASSIVGSKNYGYTF.

This CDR3 is CASSSLQGTGGYTF. CDR3 DNA sequence: TGTGCCAGCAGCTCTTTACAGGGTACTGGTGGCTACACCTTC. The gene calls are TRBV7-2 and TRBJ1-2; D is possibly TRBD1 (6 bases). The CDR3 runs to 14 residues. Germline V CDR1 and CDR2: SGHTA, FQGNSA. The V end lost 4 bases, the J end lost 7 bases, and 16 bases lay between the germline ends.

The rearrangement uses TRBV4-3 and TRBJ2-1, with D tentatively TRBD2 (5 bases). The V gene lost 3 bases and the J gene lost 4 bases, with 13 bases spanning the gap. The germline CDR1 and CDR2 sequences are LGHNA and YSLEER. The CDR3 sequence is 15 residues long. CDR3 region: CASSHVRGSYNEQFF. CDR3 in DNA: TGCGCCAGCAGCCATGTCCGGGGTTCTTACAATGAGCAGTTCTTC.

This sequence joins TRBV19 and TRBJ1-3; 7 bases are shared with TRBD1. The CDR3 loop spans 15 amino acids. Per germline, CDR1 LNHDA and CDR2 SQIVND (reference sequence). V lost 7 bases to trimming and J lost 4 bases; unmatched junction nucleotides: 10. The CDR3 DNA reads TGTGCCAGTAAAGCAGAGGGGGCGCGAGGAAACACCATATATTTT. This encodes CASKAEGARGNTIYF.

The gene calls are TRBV27 and TRBJ1-1; D is ambiguous. Germline CDR1 MNHEY, CDR2 SMNVEV (reference sequence). This CDR3 is 14 amino acids long. The V end lost 3 bases, the J end lost 0 bases, and 8 bases lay between the germline ends. In DNA form, the CDR3 reads TGTGCCAGCAGTTTTGGATACATGAACACTGAAGCTTTCTTT. Protein product: CASSFGYMNTEAFF.

The chain joins TRBV29-1 to TRBJ2-3, with a possible D match to TRBD2 (5 bases). There are 13 residues in the CDR3. CDR1 is SQVTM, CDR2 ANQGSEA, per germline. V gave up 4 bases and J gave up 0 bases, with 8 bases separating them. The CDR3 region is CSVAGVSTDTQYF. The CDR3 DNA is TGCAGCGTTGCCGGGGTGAGCACAGATACGCAGTATTTT.

This chain links TRBV9 with TRBJ2-3; the D gene is possibly TRBD2 (6 bases). The V end lost 0 bases, the J end lost 0 bases, and 11 bases lay between the germline ends. The CDR3 contains 16 residues. Germline CDR1 is SGDLS and CDR2 is YYNGEE. The CDR3 sequence is CASSVVGSGSTDTQYF. In DNA form, the CDR3 reads TGTGCCAGCAGCGTAGTCGGTAGCGGTAGCACAGATACGCAGTATTTT. The entire variable domain, with the rest obtained from reference TRBV9 and TRBJ2-3, is as follows: DSGVTQTPKHLITATGQRVTLRCSPRSGDLSVYWYQQSLDQGLQFLIQYYNGEERAKGNILERFSAQQFPDLHSELNLSSLELGDSALYFCASSVVGSGSTDTQYFGPGTRLTVL.

CDR3 DNA sequence: TGTGCCAGCTCACCACTCCCAGCGGGGATGGGTACAGATACGCAGTATTTT. It yields the protein CASSPLPAGMGTDTQYF. This sequence joins TRBV18 and TRBJ2-3; 7 nucleotides agree with TRBD2. V was clipped by 1 base and J by 3 bases; unmatched bases: 10. Looked up from germline, CDR1 is KGHSH and CDR2 is LQKENI. This CDR3 is built from 17 residues.

The chain carries TRBV5-4 and TRBJ2-7; no clear D gene. CDR1 is SGHNT and CDR2 is YYREEE in the germline V gene (reference sequence). This CDR3 has 14 amino acids. Trimming took 10 bases from V and 2 from J, leaving 19 bases between them. The CDR3: CAAAHPWDPYEQYF. As DNA, the CDR3 is TGTGCCGCCGCCCACCCCTGGGATCCCTACGAGCAGTACTTC. The whole variable domain, remainder taken from reference TRBV5-4 and TRBJ2-7, is ETGVTQSPTHLIKTRGQQVTLRCSSQSGHNTVSWYQQALGQGPQFIFQYYREEENGRGNFPPRFSGLQFPNYSSELNVNALELDDSALYLCAAAHPWDPYEQYFGPGTRLTVT.

V gene TRBV4-3 combines with J gene TRBJ1-3; possible D gene TRBD1, 5 bases. V lost 0 bases to trimming and J lost 0 bases, with 9 bases between them. Germline V gene lookup returns CDR1 LGHNA and CDR2 YSLEER. There are 16 residues in the CDR3. The chain's CDR3 is CASSQDRQPSGNTIYF. CDR3 nucleotide sequence: TGCGCCAGCAGCCAAGATCGACAGCCCTCTGGAAACACCATATATTTT.